This T cell receptor (beta chain) is drawn from a study of STAT5B mutations in CD4+ large granular lymphocyte leukemia (dated by TCRdb to the early 2020s). Looking at the study overall: Among the healthy controls, the CDR3 'QG' motif was associated with a particular HLA allele. The study compared the TCRbeta repertoires of patients with CD4+ T-cell large granular lymphocyte leukemia against those of healthy blood donors. Flow cytometry performed on FACSCanto II or FACSVerse showed that the purified fractions had more than 95% purity among lymphocytes.

The immunoSEQ assay at survey resolution was used to sequence TCRbeta rearrangements from genomic DNA. As for how the authors treated the data: In the TCR sequencing data, the smallest productive clonotype frequency that could be detected was 2.59 x 10-5. Analyses included only productive TCRbeta rearrangements, meaning complete and in-frame sequences. The clonality of each sample was calculated as Simpson clonality in the immunoSEQ Analyzer version 3.0. Clones were binned by frequency as very rare, small, medium, large (1-20%) or hyperexpanded (>20%). Generation probabilities were estimated with OLGA 1.2.3, V-gene circos plots were generated with VDJtools, specificities were searched for in VDJdb, and CDR3 motifs were identified with GLIPH. What TCRdb holds here is the immuneACCESS table cut down to in-frame rearrangements. Part of the clones is not present; checked against another copy, under half of the missing clones reflect an unresolved V gene, and the others are unexplained. The V and J calls and clone size are taken from that table; D and trimming were inferred from the DNA. The sample has approximately 35,000 clones on record, about 65% of them singletons. The ten largest account for 1.5% to 2% of the sample.

Summary of the overall study and its limitations: Main leukemic clonotypes were private to each patient, although 25% to 30% of the main leukemic clonotypes were found at low frequency in the non-leukemic repertoires of other patients. The data were not HLA-matched, and the higher clonality in CD4+ T-LGLL than in CD8+ T-LGLL could be due to the relatively small sample size. CD4-sorted patient repertoires appeared more clonal than healthy CD4+ repertoires, and this difference persisted after removing the putative leukemic clones.

As regards this clone: Its recognized antigen is unknown. Base quality data are lacking; no much larger clone is found one base away.

Buffy coats from 37 blood donors, supplied by the Finnish Red Cross blood service, were used as healthy controls. All TCR-sequenced material derived from peripheral blood: patient blood samples and healthy donor buffy coats. Ficoll-Hypaque gradient centrifugation was used to isolate peripheral blood mononuclear cells. CD4+ cells were purified magnetically from the buffy coats of healthy controls. The Gentra Puregene Cell and Tissue kit was used for genomic DNA extraction, and quantification was performed on a Qubit 2.0 fluorometer. Sequences were obtained from CD4+ T cells from blood buffy coats. This TCR came from a human donor in good health.

CDR3 region: CASSLEPGGFFYNEQFF. The DNA sequence reads TGTGCCAGCAGCTTAGAGCCAGGGGGTTTCTTCTACAATGAGCAGTTCTTC. The sequence links TRBV7-2 to TRBJ2-1; TRBD1 agrees with 7 junctional bases. Taken from cysteine to phenylalanine, the CDR3 has 17 residues. Only CDR3 DNA remains: 51 bases, in frame from the first base. Unmatched junction bases come to 9, with V trimmed by 1 base and J by 3 bases. The germline V gene yields SGHTA for CDR1 and FQGNSA for CDR2.